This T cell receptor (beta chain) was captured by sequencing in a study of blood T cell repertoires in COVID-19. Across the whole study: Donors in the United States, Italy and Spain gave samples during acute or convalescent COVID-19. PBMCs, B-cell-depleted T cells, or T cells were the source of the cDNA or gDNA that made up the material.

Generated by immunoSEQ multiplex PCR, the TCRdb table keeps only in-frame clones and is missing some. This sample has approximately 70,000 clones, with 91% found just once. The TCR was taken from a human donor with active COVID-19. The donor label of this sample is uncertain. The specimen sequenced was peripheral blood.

The CDR3 is CASRGLEQFF. The CDR3 region has the DNA TGTGCCAGCCGGGGACTAGAGCAGTTCTTC. V usage is TRBV28 and J usage is TRBJ2-1; the match to TRBD2 covers 7 bases. The length of the CDR3 is 10 residues. Unmatched junction bases numbered 2, after V lost 8 bases and J lost 10 bases. Germline assignment: CDR1 MDHEN and CDR2 SYDVKM.